One sample yielded the 5 T cell receptor beta chains listed below, sequenced in a study of blood T cell repertoires in COVID-19. TCRdb's copy holds only in-frame clones and misses some; the assay was immunoSEQ multiplex PCR. The sample holds some 180,000 clones, approximately 83% seen once. The source material was peripheral blood. These receptors originate from a man in his sixties or seventies with active or convalescent COVID-19.

This rearrangement joins TRBV6-5 to TRBJ1-1, with TRBD1 identical over 7 bases. Germline lookup yields CDR1 MNHEY and CDR2 SVGAGI. This CDR3 is built from 13 residues. Losses at the gene ends were 7 bases for V and 1 base for J; bases not matched to a gene: 3. This CDR3 reads CASKNRGNTEAFF. The CDR3 DNA reads as TGTGCCAGCAAAAACAGGGGGAACACTGAAGCTTTCTTT.

The chain carries TRBV7-2 and TRBJ2-1; perhaps TRBD1 as D (6 bases). CDR3 length: 13 amino acids. Germline V gene data show CDR1 as SGHTA and CDR2 as FQGNSA. V was cut by 3 bases and J by 8 bases, with 11 bases left in between. The CDR3 DNA sequence: TGTGCCAGCAGCTTTGCTGGGACACATGAGCAGTTCTTC. It is translated as CASSFAGTHEQFF.

The V and J genes are TRBV2 and TRBJ2-2; D perhaps matches TRBD2 (7 bases). From germline, CDR1 is SNHLY and CDR2 FYNNEI. CDR3 length: 16 amino acids. Trimming cost V 5 bases and J 5 bases, with 18 bases left between them. The CDR3 DNA sequence: TGTGCCAGCAGTCTCCAAGGGGGAGGGCGGACCGGGGAGCTGTTTTTT. It codes for CASSLQGGGRTGELFF.

The V and J genes are TRBV7-9 and TRBJ2-7; no clear D gene. V was trimmed by 2 bases and J by 1 base, leaving 12 bases between them. This CDR3 has 15 residues. The germline CDR1 and CDR2 sequences are SEHNR and FQNEAQ (reference sequence). CDR3 DNA sequence: TGTGCCAGCAGCTTAATAGTTGGCGGTTCCTACGAGCAGTACTTC. Its protein product is CASSLIVGGSYEQYF.

The chain combines TRBV7-8 with TRBJ1-4; D is ambiguous. The CDR3 length is 15 residues. With 1 base removed from V and 4 bases from J, the gap between germline ends came to 10 bases. Germline V lookup: CDR1 SGHVS, CDR2 FQNEAQ. The CDR3 reads CASSLEAGYNEKLFF. As DNA, the CDR3 is TGTGCCAGCAGCTTAGAAGCAGGCTATAATGAAAAACTGTTTTTT.